This entry lists 23 T cell receptor beta chains sequenced from one sample in a study of T cell responses to AZD1222 COVID-19 vaccine. Sequencing was performed with immunoSEQ multiplex PCR; in TCRdb, only in-frame clones are kept and a portion is missing. The sample yields about 110,000 clones, over 85% seen once. Source: peripheral blood, taken on day 0 of MenACWY control vaccination. The receptors come from an adult in good health.

This chain joins TRBV6-5 and TRBJ1-5; D ambiguous. Trimming stripped 6 bases from V and 4 bases from J, with 7 bases between. This CDR3 has 12 amino acids. The germline gives CDR1 MNHEY, CDR2 SVGAGI. CDR3 in amino acids: CASSGWNQPQHF. As DNA, the CDR3 is TGTGCCAGCAGCGGGTGGAATCAGCCCCAGCATTTT.

V and J are TRBV6-5 and TRBJ1-2, with no clear D. From germline, CDR1 is MNHEY and CDR2 SVGAGI. The V and J ends lost 0 bases and 2 bases respectively, with 7 bases between them. The CDR3 spans 14 residues. The CDR3 region has the DNA TGTGCCAGCAGTTACTCCGCTGTAAACTATGGCTACACCTTC. Its translation is CASSYSAVNYGYTF.

This chain uses TRBV3-1 (or the pseudogene TRBV3-2) with TRBJ2-2; D not certain. The V end lost 4 bases, the J end lost 7 bases, and 7 bases lay between the germline ends. CDR3 length: 12 amino acids. Germline V gene data show CDR1 as LGHDT and CDR2 as YNNKEL (reference sequence). DNA for the CDR3: TGTGCCAGCAGCCTTTCAGTCGGGGAGCTGTTTTTT. Its translation: CASSLSVGELFF.

This sequence joins TRBV11-2 and TRBJ1-3; D remains ambiguous. Germline lookup yields CDR1 SGHAT and CDR2 FQNNGV. With 1 base removed from V and 0 bases from J, the gap between germline ends came to 10 bases. The CDR3 is 16 residues long. CDR3 coding DNA: TGTGCCAGCAGCTTAGTGTTAACTCGCTCTGGAAACACCATATATTTT. It is translated as CASSLVLTRSGNTIYF.

Within the sample, this clone is medium-sized. This sequence joins TRBV7-9 and TRBJ1-3, with a possible D match to TRBD1 (5 bases). Looked up from germline, CDR1 is SEHNR and CDR2 is FQNEAQ (reference sequence). The germline V and J ends were trimmed by 5 bases and 2 bases, with 10 bases remaining between them. CDR3 length: 14 residues. CDR3 nucleotides: TGTGCCAGCAGCAGAGGGGAGCCTGGAAACACCATATATTTT. Protein product: CASSRGEPGNTIYF.

The chain uses TRBV7-3 and TRBJ1-1; D is ambiguous. Germline-derived CDR1 and CDR2 are SGHTA and FQGTGA. The length of the CDR3 is 13 residues. Trimming took 0 bases from V and 1 from J, leaving 3 bases between them. The CDR3 nucleotides read TGTGCCAGCAGCTTAACGGGGAACACTGAAGCTTTCTTT. This codes for CASSLTGNTEAFF.

This chain connects TRBV3-1 (or the pseudogene TRBV3-2) to TRBJ2-5; D unresolved. This CDR3 is 14 amino acids long. Trimming removed 0 bases from V and 9 bases from J, with 14 bases in between. Looked up from germline, CDR1 is LGHDT and CDR2 is YNNKEL (reference sequence). CDR3 protein: CASSQETSRRPQYF. The CDR3 region has the DNA TGTGCCAGCAGCCAAGAGACATCACGGAGACCCCAGTACTTC.

The chain couples TRBV6-5 to TRBJ2-7; the D is unclear. Germline CDR1 and CDR2: MNHEY and SVGAGI. The ends were cut back, 6 bases at V and 1 base at J, with 16 bases in the middle. The CDR3 length is 15 residues. The CDR3 DNA reads TGTGCCAGCAGAAACCGGCCTGACCTTTCCTACGAGCAGTACTTC. Translation gives CASRNRPDLSYEQYF.

The chain links TRBV6-1 to TRBJ1-2; TRBD1 might be the D (6 bases). The CDR3 covers 15 residues. The V end was cut by 0 bases, the J end by 8 bases, with 16 bases between. Germline V CDR1 and CDR2: MNHNS, SASEGT. For the CDR3, the DNA is TGTGCCAGCAGTGAAGCTGGCGTGGGGGGGCCAGGCTACACCTTC. Translation: CASSEAGVGGPGYTF.

The genes are TRBV11-2 and TRBJ2-1; tentative D call: TRBD2 (7 bases). V was cut by 4 bases and J by 8 bases, with 15 bases left in between. The CDR3 runs 14 residues. Germline CDR1 SGHAT, CDR2 FQNNGV. The CDR3 region has the DNA TGTGCCAGCAGCTCCCCCGGGGGGCTCGATGAGCAGTTCTTC. The encoded protein is CASSSPGGLDEQFF.

The V call is TRBV19, the J call TRBJ1-5; unclear D gene. The ends were cut back, 9 bases at V and 0 bases at J, with 15 bases in the middle. Germline V lookup: CDR1 LNHDA, CDR2 SQIVND (reference sequence). The CDR3 loop spans 15 amino acids. CDR3 protein: CASRHDMYSNQPQHF. For the CDR3, the DNA is TGTGCCAGCAGACACGATATGTATAGCAATCAGCCCCAGCATTTT.

J is TRBJ1-2 and V is TRBV7-3; D is unclear. The CDR3 consists of 13 residues. Trimming cost V 6 bases and J 11 bases, with 19 bases left between them. CDR1 is SGHTA, CDR2 FQGTGA, per germline. The CDR3 nucleotides read TGTGCCAGCAGTCTTAATGGAGAGAACGGGTACACCTTC. It yields the protein CASSLNGENGYTF.

The chain recombines TRBV27 with TRBJ1-1; D ambiguous. Germline assignment: CDR1 MNHEY and CDR2 SMNVEV (reference sequence). The V and J ends lost 5 bases and 4 bases respectively, with 11 bases between them. This CDR3 comprises 13 residues. CDR3 nucleotides: TGTGCCAGCAGTCTTAGGGAGGCCACTGAAGCTTTCTTT. It encodes CASSLREATEAFF.

The rearrangement joins TRBV3-1 (or the pseudogene TRBV3-2) to TRBJ2-7; 10 bases map to TRBD2. Germline lookup yields CDR1 LGHDT and CDR2 YNNKEL (reference sequence). J lost 0 bases, V lost 4 bases, and 3 bases had no gene match. CDR3 length: 15 residues. CDR3 amino acids: CASSPASGGSYEQYF. The CDR3 region has the DNA TGTGCCAGCAGCCCAGCTAGCGGGGGCTCCTACGAGCAGTACTTC.

The V call is TRBV30, the J call TRBJ2-2; D uncertain. Germline V gives CDR1 GTSNPN, CDR2 SVGIG (reference sequence). CDR3 length equals 12 residues. The V end was cut by 0 bases, the J end by 6 bases, with 5 bases between. The CDR3 sequence is CAWSVGAGELFF. The CDR3 DNA follows: TGTGCCTGGAGTGTTGGAGCCGGGGAGCTGTTTTTT.

The rearrangement joins TRBV3-1 (or the pseudogene TRBV3-2) to TRBJ2-2; D perhaps matches TRBD1 (5 bases). Germline V gene lookup returns CDR1 LGHDT and CDR2 YNNKEL (reference sequence). This CDR3 region has 14 residues. V lost 4 bases to trimming and J lost 4 bases, with 10 bases between them. The CDR3 sequence is CASSPGYSTGELFF. DNA for the CDR3: TGTGCCAGCAGCCCAGGGTACAGCACCGGGGAGCTGTTTTTT.

The chain couples TRBV12-3 or TRBV12-4 to TRBJ2-5, with D possibly matching TRBD2 (6 bases). The CDR3 has 12 amino acids. Trimming pared 6 bases from V and 3 bases from J, leaving 8 bases between. The CDR3 reads CASRRGKETQYF. The CDR3 nucleotides read TGTGCCAGCAGACGGGGGAAAGAGACCCAGTACTTC.

CDR3 in DNA: TGTGCCAGCAGCTTATTGTACAGCGAGAACACTGAAGCTTTCTTT. Protein: CASSLLYSENTEAFF. The chain has TRBV7-9 and TRBJ1-1, with D unclear. The length of the CDR3 is 15 residues. The V gene lost 2 bases and the J gene lost 1 base, with 11 bases spanning the gap. Germline loops: CDR1 SEHNR, CDR2 FQNEAQ (reference sequence).

V and J are TRBV5-1 and TRBJ1-1; D remains ambiguous. The CDR3 consists of 13 residues. V was trimmed by 4 bases and J by 4 bases, leaving 11 bases between them. Germline loops: CDR1 SGHRS, CDR2 YFSETQ. CDR3 sequence: CASSPIGSTEAFF. DNA of the CDR3: TGCGCCAGCAGCCCGATCGGCAGCACTGAAGCTTTCTTT.

The chain joins TRBV6-1 to TRBJ1-5, with no clear D. Trimming took 3 bases from V and 7 from J, leaving 16 bases between them. Germline CDR1 is MNHNS and CDR2 is SASEGT. CDR3 size: 15 residues. The CDR3: CASSDFTSISQPQHF. The CDR3 DNA is TGTGCCAGCAGTGATTTCACAAGTATCAGCCAGCCCCAGCATTTT.

The rearrangement uses TRBV7-8 and TRBJ2-3; possibly TRBD1 for D (6 bases). CDR1 and CDR2 from the germline V gene are SGHVS and FQNEAQ. V was cut by 5 bases and J by 0 bases, with 24 bases left in between. The CDR3 has 19 amino acids. In DNA form, the CDR3 reads TGTGCCAGCAGCACACCCCCCTGGCGACAGGCCACTAGCACAGATACGCAGTATTTT. This codes for CASSTPPWRQATSTDTQYF.

V usage is TRBV30 and J usage is TRBJ1-5; D may be TRBD1 (5 bases). Germline V gene lookup returns CDR1 GTSNPN and CDR2 SVGIG (reference sequence). The CDR3 covers 14 residues. V was pared by 5 bases and J by 4 bases, with 15 bases between. CDR3 sequence reads: CAWDSKGWNQPQHF. CDR3 nucleotide sequence: TGTGCCTGGGATTCTAAGGGGTGGAATCAGCCCCAGCATTTT.

The J gene is TRBJ1-4, the V gene TRBV9; possibly TRBD1 for D (5 bases). The CDR3 has 15 amino acids. Germline CDR1 is SGDLS and CDR2 is YYNGEE. V was shortened by 4 bases and J by 2 bases, with 12 bases between the two germline ends. CDR3 protein: CASSHRGGTNEKLFF. CDR3 in DNA: TGTGCCAGCAGCCACCGGGGGGGGACTAATGAAAAACTGTTTTTT.